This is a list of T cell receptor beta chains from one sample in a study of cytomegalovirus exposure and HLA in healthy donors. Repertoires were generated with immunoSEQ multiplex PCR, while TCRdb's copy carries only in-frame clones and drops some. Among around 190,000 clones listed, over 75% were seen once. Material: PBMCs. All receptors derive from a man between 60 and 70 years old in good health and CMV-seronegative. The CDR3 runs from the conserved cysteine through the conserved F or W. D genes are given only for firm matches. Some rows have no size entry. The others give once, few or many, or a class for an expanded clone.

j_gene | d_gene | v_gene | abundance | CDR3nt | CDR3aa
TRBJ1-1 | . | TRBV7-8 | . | TGTGCCAGCAGCTTAGCGGCTACGGGGAACACTGAAGCTTTCTTT | CASSLAATGNTEAFF
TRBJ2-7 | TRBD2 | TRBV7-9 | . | TGTTCCAGCAGCTCGGCCGGGACTACCGACTTC | CSSSSAGTTDF
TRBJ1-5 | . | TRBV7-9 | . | TGTGCCAGCAGCCCTAGCAGCAATCAGCCCCAGCATTTT | CASSPSSNQPQHF
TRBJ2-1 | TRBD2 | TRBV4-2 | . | TGTGCCAGCAGCCCCGAGGGACTAGCGGGCAATGAGCAGTTCTTC | CASSPEGLAGNEQFF
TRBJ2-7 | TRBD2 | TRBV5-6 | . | TGTGCCAGCAGCGGTAGGGCGGGGGGCTCCTACGAGCAGTACTTC | CASSGRAGGSYEQYF
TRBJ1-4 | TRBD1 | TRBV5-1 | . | TGCGCCAGCAGCCTTGGACAGGTCGGGACTAATGAAAAACTGTTTTTT | CASSLGQVGTNEKLFF
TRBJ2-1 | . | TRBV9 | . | TGTGCCAGCAGCCGGTCGGACAGCTACAATGAGCAGTTCTTC | CASSRSDSYNEQFF
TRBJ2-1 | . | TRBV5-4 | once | TGTGCCAGCAGCTTGGCCTGGTTACAGGGTGCCTACAATGAGCAGTTCTTC | CASSLAWLQGAYNEQFF
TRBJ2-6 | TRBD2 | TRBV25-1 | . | TGTGCCAGCAGTCCCCACGGGGGGGGAGGGTCTGGGGCCAACGTCCTGACTTTC | CASSPHGGGGSGANVLTF
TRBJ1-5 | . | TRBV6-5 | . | TGTGCCAGCAGTTACCGGCCAGGGGTCCAGCCCCAGCATTTT | CASSYRPGVQPQHF
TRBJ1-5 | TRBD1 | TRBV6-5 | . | TGTGCCAGCAGCGGGACAGGGGGGCAGCCCCAGCATTTT | CASSGTGGQPQHF
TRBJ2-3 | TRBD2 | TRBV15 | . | TGTGCCACCAGCAGAGGGGCGGGACTAGCGGGAATCACAGATACGCAGTATTTT | CATSRGAGLAGITDTQYF
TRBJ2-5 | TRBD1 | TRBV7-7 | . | TGTGCTAGCAGCTTAACAGGCGGGACAGGGGTGGAGACCCAGTACTTC | CASSLTGGTGVETQYF